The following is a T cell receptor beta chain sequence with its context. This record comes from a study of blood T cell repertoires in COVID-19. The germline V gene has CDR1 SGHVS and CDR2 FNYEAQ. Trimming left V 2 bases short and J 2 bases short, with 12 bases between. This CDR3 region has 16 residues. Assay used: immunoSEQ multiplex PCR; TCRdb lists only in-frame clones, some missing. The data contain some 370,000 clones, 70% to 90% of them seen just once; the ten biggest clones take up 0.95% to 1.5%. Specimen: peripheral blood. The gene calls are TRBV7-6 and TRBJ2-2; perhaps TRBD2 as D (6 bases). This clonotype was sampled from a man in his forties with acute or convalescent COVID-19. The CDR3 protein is CASSLYGGLNTGELFF. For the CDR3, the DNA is TGTGCCAGCAGCTTATACGGGGGATTAAACACCGGGGAGCTGTTTTTT.